A selection of T cell receptor beta chains follows, all from one sample in a study of human CD4 T cells and Enterobacteriaceae. Sequencing was performed with immunoSEQ multiplex PCR; in TCRdb, only in-frame clones are kept and a portion is missing. This sample has tens of thousands of clones, with 70% to 85% found just once. The sequenced sample was memory CD4+ T cells from blood. These receptors were obtained from a human donor in good health. Both conserved end residues are part of each CDR3. Fields, in order: clone size, V gene, D gene, J gene, CDR3 protein, CDR3 DNA. The D gene is left open where the match is weak. Expanded clones are given a class, and other clones once, few, many or no size at all.

>.|TRBV7-7|.|TRBJ2-2
CASSSRGGAGELFF
TGTGCCAGCAGCTCCCGAGGGGGGGCCGGGGAGCTGTTTTTT
>.|TRBV19|TRBD2|TRBJ2-1
CASSRTSGGIVNEQFF
TGTGCCAGTAGCCGTACTAGCGGGGGGATTGTGAATGAGCAGTTCTTC
>.|TRBV7-6|TRBD1|TRBJ2-3
CASSPGTAKTDTQYF
TGTGCCAGCAGCCCGGGGACAGCGAAAACAGATACGCAGTATTTT
>.|TRBV4-1|.|TRBJ1-5
CASSHPREFQPQHF
TGCGCCAGCAGCCATCCCAGGGAGTTCCAGCCCCAGCATTTT
>.|TRBV29-1|.|TRBJ1-1
CSVSEFMNTEAFF
TGCAGCGTGAGTGAGTTCATGAACACTGAAGCTTTCTTT
>.|TRBV10-3|.|TRBJ2-2
CAISGRQMNTGELFF
TGTGCCATCAGTGGCCGACAGATGAACACCGGGGAGCTGTTTTTT
>.|TRBV27|.|TRBJ2-2
CASSAQGGYTGELFF
TGTGCCAGCAGTGCTCAGGGGGGGTACACCGGGGAGCTGTTTTTT
>.|TRBV5-1|TRBD2|TRBJ2-2
CASSPWTSGRRDTGELFF
TGCGCCAGCAGCCCCTGGACTAGCGGGAGGAGGGACACCGGGGAGCTGTTTTTT
>medium-sized|TRBV11-2|.|TRBJ1-5
CASSLGDSENQPQHF
TGTGCCAGCAGCTTAGGAGACAGCGAGAATCAGCCCCAGCATTTT
>.|TRBV6-4|.|TRBJ2-3
CASSAGYNTDTQYF
TGTGCCAGCAGTGCCGGTTACAACACAGATACGCAGTATTTT
>once|TRBV5-4|TRBD2|TRBJ2-1
CASSLNRGGRDNEQFF
TGTGCCAGCAGCTTGAATCGTGGCGGGAGGGACAATGAGCAGTTCTTC
>.|TRBV19|.|TRBJ2-3
CASSFMVGTDTQYF
TGTGCCAGTAGCTTCATGGTCGGCACAGATACGCAGTATTTT
>.|TRBV6-1|.|TRBJ2-3
CASSVYGDADTQYF
TGTGCCAGCAGTGTTTACGGGGACGCAGATACGCAGTATTTT
>.|TRBV11-1|.|TRBJ2-7
CASSRMRGEQYF
TGTGCCAGCAGCCGGATGAGGGGCGAGCAGTACTTC
>.|TRBV7-6|TRBD2|TRBJ2-7
CASSSLREGPEQYF
TGTGCCAGCAGCTCCCTTCGGGAGGGCCCCGAGCAGTACTTC
>.|TRBV5-6|.|TRBJ1-2
CASSPRDYGYTF
TGTGCCAGCAGCCCGCGGGACTATGGCTACACCTTC
>few|TRBV18|.|TRBJ1-1
CASSPPSTGNTEAFF
TGTGCCAGCTCACCCCCCTCGACAGGGAACACTGAAGCTTTCTTT
>.|TRBV10-2|TRBD2|TRBJ2-1
CASTTATGTTDNEQFF
TGCGCCAGCACCACCGCGACCGGGACTACCGACAATGAGCAGTTCTTC
>.|TRBV19|.|TRBJ1-5
CASSKGPPQPQHF
TGTGCCAGTAGCAAGGGGCCCCCTCAGCCCCAGCATTTT